This T cell receptor (beta chain) appears in the sequencing data of a study of T cells in localized non-small cell lung cancer. This CDR3 has 17 amino acids. The ends lost 0 bases at V and 4 bases at J; junction bases unmatched: 12. Germline V lookup: CDR1 LGHNT, CDR2 FRNRAP. The method was immunoSEQ multiplex PCR; TCRdb's version includes in-frame clones alone and lacks a portion of them. The data show some 54,000 clones, over 70% seen once. Material: PBMCs, obtained before any cancer treatment. V gene TRBV12-5 combines with J gene TRBJ2-7; 7 bases agree with TRBD1. The receptor was derived from a woman aged 40-69 years with stage II lung adenocarcinoma. The CDR3 loop reads CASGLVPKQGRGYEQYF. For the CDR3, the DNA is TGTGCTAGTGGTTTGGTACCCAAACAGGGGAGAGGTTACGAGCAGTACTTC. The whole variable domain, filled in from reference TRBV12-5 and TRBJ2-7, reads DARVTQTPRHKVTEMGQEVTMRCQPILGHNTVFWYRQTMMQGLELLAYFRNRAPLDDSGMPKDRFSAEMPDATLATLKIQPSEPRDSAVYFCASGLVPKQGRGYEQYFGPGTRLTVT.